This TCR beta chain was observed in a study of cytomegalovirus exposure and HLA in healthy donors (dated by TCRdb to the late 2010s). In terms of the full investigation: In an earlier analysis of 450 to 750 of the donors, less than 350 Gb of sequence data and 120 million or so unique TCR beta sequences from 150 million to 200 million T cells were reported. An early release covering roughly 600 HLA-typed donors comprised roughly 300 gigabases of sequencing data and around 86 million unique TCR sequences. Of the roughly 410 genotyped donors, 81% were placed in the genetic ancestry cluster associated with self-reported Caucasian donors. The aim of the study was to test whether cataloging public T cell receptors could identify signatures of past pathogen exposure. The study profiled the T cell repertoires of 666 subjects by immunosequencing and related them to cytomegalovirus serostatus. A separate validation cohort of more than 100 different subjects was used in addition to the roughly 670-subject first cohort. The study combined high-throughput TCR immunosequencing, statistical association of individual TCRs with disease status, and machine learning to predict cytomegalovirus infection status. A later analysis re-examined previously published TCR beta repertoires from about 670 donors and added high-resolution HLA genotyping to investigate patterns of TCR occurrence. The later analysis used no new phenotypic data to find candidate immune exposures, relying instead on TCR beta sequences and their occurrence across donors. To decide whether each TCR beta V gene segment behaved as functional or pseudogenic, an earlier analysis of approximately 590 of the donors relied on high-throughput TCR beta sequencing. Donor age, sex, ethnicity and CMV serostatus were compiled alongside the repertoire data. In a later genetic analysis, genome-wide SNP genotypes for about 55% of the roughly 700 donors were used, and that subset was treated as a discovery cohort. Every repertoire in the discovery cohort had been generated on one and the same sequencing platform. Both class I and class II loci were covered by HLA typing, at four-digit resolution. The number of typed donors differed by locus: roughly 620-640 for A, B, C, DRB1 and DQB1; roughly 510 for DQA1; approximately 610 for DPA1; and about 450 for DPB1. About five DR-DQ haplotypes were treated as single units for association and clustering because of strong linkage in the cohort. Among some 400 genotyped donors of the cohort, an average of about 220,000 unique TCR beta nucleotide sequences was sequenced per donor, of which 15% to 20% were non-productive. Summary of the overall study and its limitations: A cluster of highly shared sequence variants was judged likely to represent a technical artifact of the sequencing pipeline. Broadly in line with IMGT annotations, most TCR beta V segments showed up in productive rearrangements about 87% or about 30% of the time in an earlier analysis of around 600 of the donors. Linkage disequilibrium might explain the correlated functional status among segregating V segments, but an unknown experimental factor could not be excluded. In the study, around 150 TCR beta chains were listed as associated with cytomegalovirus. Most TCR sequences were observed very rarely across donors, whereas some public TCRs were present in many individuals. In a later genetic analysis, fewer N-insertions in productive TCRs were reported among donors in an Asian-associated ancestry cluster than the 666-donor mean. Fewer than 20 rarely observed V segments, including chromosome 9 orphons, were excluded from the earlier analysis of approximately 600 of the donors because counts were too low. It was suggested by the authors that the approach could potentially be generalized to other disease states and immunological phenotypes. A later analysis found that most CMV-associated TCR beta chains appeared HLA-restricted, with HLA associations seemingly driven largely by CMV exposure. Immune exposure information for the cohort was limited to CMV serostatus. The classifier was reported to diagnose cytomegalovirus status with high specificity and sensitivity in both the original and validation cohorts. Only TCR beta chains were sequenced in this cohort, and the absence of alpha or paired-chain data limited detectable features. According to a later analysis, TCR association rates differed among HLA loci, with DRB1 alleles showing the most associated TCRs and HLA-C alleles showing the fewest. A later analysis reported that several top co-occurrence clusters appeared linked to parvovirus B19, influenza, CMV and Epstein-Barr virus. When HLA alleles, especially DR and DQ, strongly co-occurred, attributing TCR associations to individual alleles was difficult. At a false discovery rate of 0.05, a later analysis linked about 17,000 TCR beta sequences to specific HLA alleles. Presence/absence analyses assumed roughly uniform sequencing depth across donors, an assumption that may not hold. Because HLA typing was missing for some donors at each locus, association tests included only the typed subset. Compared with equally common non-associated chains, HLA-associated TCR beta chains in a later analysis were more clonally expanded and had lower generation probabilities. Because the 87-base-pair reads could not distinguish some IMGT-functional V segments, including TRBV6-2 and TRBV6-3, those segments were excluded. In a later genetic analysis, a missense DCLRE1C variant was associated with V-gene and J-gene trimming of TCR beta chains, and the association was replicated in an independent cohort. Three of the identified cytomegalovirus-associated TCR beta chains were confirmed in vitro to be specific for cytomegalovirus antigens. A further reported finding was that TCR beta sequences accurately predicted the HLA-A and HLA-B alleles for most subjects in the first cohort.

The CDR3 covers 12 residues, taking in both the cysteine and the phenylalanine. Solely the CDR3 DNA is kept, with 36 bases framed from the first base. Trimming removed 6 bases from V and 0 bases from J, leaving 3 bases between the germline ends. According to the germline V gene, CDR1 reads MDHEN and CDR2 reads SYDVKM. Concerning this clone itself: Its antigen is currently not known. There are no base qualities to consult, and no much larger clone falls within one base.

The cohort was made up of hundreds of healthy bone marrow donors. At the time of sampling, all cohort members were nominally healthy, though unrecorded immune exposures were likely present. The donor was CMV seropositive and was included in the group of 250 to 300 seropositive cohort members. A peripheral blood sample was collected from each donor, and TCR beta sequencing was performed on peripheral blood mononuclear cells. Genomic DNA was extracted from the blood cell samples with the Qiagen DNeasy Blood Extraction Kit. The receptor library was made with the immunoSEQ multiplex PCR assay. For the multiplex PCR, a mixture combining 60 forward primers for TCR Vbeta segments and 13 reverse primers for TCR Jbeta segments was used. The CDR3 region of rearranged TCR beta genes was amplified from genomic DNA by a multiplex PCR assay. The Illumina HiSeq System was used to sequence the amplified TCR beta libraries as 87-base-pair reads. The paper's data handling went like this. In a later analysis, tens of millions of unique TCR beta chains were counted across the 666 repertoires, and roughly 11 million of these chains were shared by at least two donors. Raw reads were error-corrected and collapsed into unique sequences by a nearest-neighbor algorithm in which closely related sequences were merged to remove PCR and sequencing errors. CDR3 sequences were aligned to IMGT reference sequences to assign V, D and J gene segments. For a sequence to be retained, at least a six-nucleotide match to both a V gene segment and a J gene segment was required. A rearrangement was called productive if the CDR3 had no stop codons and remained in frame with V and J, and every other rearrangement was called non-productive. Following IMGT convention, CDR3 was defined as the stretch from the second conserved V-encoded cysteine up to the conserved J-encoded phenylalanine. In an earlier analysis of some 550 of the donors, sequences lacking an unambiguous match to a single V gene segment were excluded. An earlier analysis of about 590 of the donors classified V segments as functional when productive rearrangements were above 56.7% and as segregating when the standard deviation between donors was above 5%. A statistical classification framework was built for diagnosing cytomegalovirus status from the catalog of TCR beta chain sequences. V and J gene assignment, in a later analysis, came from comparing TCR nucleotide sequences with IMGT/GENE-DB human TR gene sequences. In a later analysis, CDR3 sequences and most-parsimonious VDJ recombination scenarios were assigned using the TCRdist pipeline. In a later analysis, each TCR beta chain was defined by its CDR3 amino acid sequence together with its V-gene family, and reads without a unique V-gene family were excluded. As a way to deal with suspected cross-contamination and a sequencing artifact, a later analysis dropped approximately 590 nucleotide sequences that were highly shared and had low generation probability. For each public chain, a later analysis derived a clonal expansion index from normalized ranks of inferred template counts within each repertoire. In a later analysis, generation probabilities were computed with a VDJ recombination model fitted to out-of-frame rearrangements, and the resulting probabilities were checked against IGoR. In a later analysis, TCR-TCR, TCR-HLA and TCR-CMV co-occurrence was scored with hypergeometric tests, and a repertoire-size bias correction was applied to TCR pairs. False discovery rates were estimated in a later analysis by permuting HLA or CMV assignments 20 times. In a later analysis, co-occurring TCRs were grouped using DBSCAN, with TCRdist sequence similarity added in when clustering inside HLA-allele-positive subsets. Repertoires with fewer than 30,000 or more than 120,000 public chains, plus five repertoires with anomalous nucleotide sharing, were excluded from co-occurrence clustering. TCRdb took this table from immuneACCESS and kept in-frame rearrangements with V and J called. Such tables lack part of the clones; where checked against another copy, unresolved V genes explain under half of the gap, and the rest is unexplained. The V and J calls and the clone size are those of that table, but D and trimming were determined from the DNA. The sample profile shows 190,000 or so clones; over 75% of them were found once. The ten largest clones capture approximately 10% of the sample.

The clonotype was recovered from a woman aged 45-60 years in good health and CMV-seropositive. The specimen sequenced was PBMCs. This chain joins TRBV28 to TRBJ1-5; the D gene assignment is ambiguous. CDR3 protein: CASRYSNQPQHF. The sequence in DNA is TGTGCCAGCAGGTATAGCAATCAGCCCCAGCATTTT.